These 30 T cell receptor beta chains came from one sample sequenced in a study of blood T cell repertoires in COVID-19. Clones were sequenced by immunoSEQ multiplex PCR, and TCRdb holds only the in-frame ones, with some missing. The sample has under 100,000 clones; around 81% are singletons. Sequencing used peripheral blood. Receptor source: an older man with active or convalescent COVID-19.

This clone was counted a single time. The CDR3 loop reads CATSRGGQGEQPQHF. In nucleotides, the CDR3 is TGTGCCACCAGTCGGGGGGGACAGGGGGAACAGCCCCAGCATTTT. The rearrangement joins TRBV24-1 to TRBJ1-5; 11 bases line up with TRBD1. The CDR3 consists of 15 residues. Trimming removed 6 bases from V and 7 bases from J; junction bases left unmatched: 7. CDR1 KGHDR and CDR2 SFDVKD come from the germline V gene.

V gene TRBV7-5 combines with J gene TRBJ2-1; TRBD1, the table's D call, was not compared with the DNA. TRBV7-5 is flagged as a pseudogene. This CDR3 is 12 amino acids long. Written as DNA, the CDR3 is TGTGCCAGAAGCCCGCCCGCTCACAGGCAGTTCTTC. This translates into CARSPPAHRQFF.

The chain combines TRBV10-3 with TRBJ2-3, with 12 bases matching TRBD2. The CDR3 is 14 amino acids. The V gene's germline CDR1 is ENHRY and CDR2 SYGVKD. Germline trimming cut 10 bases from V and 5 bases from J; bases unmatched to any gene: 7. CDR3 in DNA: TGTGCCACGCGACTAGCGGGAGAGGTAGATACGCAGTATTTT. Amino acids: CATRLAGEVDTQYF.

The chain links TRBV6-5 to TRBJ1-5; TRBD1 might be the D (5 bases). The germline V gene encodes CDR1 MNHEY and CDR2 SVGAGI. This CDR3 has 12 amino acids. Trimming pared 6 bases from V and 9 bases from J, leaving 12 bases between. CDR3 loop: CASSSTAGPQHF. CDR3 nucleotides: TGTGCCAGCAGCTCGACAGCGGGGCCCCAGCATTTT.

This clone has just a few counts. The V and J genes are TRBV6-2 or TRBV6-3 and TRBJ2-1; D remains unclear. V was trimmed by 6 bases and J by 9 bases, leaving 12 bases between them. The CDR3 runs 12 residues. The germline V gene has CDR1 MNHEY and CDR2 SVGEGT. The CDR3 nucleotides read TGTGCCAGCAGCCATTCCCAATCTGAGCAGTTCTTC. Its translation is CASSHSQSEQFF.

The chain uses TRBV23-1 and TRBJ2-5; D call uncertain. TRBV23-1 is annotated as an ORF whose role is uncertain. The CDR3 runs 18 residues. V was shortened by 4 bases and J by 8 bases, with 29 bases between the two germline ends. As DNA, the CDR3 is TGCGCCAGCAGTCGTCGTGCCGAAGTAAGATTCGAGGAAGGAACCCAGTACTTC. It translates to CASSRRAEVRFEEGTQYF.

This rearrangement joins TRBV30 to TRBJ1-4; perhaps TRBD1 as D (5 bases). The CDR3 runs to 13 residues. V was clipped by 8 bases and J by 5 bases, with 15 bases between them. Germline V gene lookup returns CDR1 GTSNPN and CDR2 SVGIG (reference sequence). The CDR3: CAGEGTINEKLFF. The CDR3 nucleotides are TGTGCCGGGGAGGGGACTATCAATGAAAAACTGTTTTTT. The variable domain in full, with the rest retrieved from reference TRBV30 and TRBJ1-4, is SQTIHQWPATLVQPVGSPLSLECTVEGTSNPNLYWYRQAAGRGLQLLFYSVGIGQISSEVPQNLSASRPQDRQFILSSKKLLLSDSGFYLCAGEGTINEKLFFGSGTQLSVL.

The rearrangement uses TRBV9 and TRBJ1-2; D possibly corresponds to TRBD1 (6 bases). Germline V CDR1 and CDR2: SGDLS, YYNGEE. The CDR3 contains 12 residues. V was trimmed by 4 bases and J by 7 bases, leaving 11 bases between them. Here the CDR3 DNA reads TGTGCCAGCAGCCTACAGGGTTTTGGCTACACCTTC. This sequence encodes CASSLQGFGYTF.

The rearrangement links TRBV6-6 to TRBJ2-6, with D perhaps TRBD1 (5 bases). This CDR3 contains 16 residues. Germline V gives CDR1 MNHNY, CDR2 SVGAGI (reference sequence). Trimming cost V 6 bases and J 0 bases, with 12 bases left between them. DNA for the CDR3: TGTGCCAGCAGCCCTGACAGTTCCTCTGGGGCCAACGTCCTGACTTTC. This sequence encodes CASSPDSSSGANVLTF.

The V gene is TRBV19, the J gene TRBJ1-3, with D uncertain. Germline V gene lookup returns CDR1 LNHDA and CDR2 SQIVND (reference sequence). This CDR3 region has 12 residues. V lost 6 bases and J lost 3, with 6 bases in between. The CDR3 DNA reads as TGTGCCAGTAGGGCAGTTGGAAACACCATATATTTT. The encoded protein is CASRAVGNTIYF. The whole variable domain, remainder taken from reference TRBV19 and TRBJ1-3, is DGGITQSPKYLFRKEGQNVTLSCEQNLNHDAMYWYRQDPGQGLRLIYYSQIVNDFQKGDIAEGYSVSREKKESFPLTVTSAQKNPTAFYLCASRAVGNTIYFGEGSWLTVV.

The rearrangement uses TRBV18 and TRBJ2-1, with D unresolved. The CDR3 contains 14 residues. Deletions cut 3 bases from V and 7 bases from J, with 13 bases between. The V gene's germline CDR1 is KGHSH and CDR2 LQKENI. Here the CDR3 DNA reads TGTGCCAGCTCACCGCCGATTTGGGCGAATGAGCAGTTCTTC. Protein sequence: CASSPPIWANEQFF.

The J gene is TRBJ1-6, the V gene TRBV9; 8 bases are a match to TRBD1. This CDR3 has 14 residues. Trimming took 4 bases from V and 8 from J; bases not matched to a gene: 5. Germline values: CDR1 SGDLS, CDR2 YYNGEE. The chain's CDR3 is CASSTPGGDSPLHF. The CDR3 DNA follows: TGTGCCAGCAGCACACCAGGGGGCGATTCACCCCTCCACTTT.

A single count supports this clone. The V and J genes are TRBV28 and TRBJ2-1; TRBD1 matches at 9 bases. Trimming cost V 7 bases and J 2 bases; bases outside gene matches: 9. The CDR3 totals 16 residues. Germline V gene data show CDR1 as MDHEN and CDR2 as SYDVKM. The CDR3 sequence is CASTPRGTGTYNEQFF. CDR3 nucleotide sequence: TGTGCCAGCACCCCACGGGGGACAGGGACCTACAATGAGCAGTTCTTC.

In its sample, this clone was seen once. V gene TRBV29-1 combines with J gene TRBJ1-1; no reliable D call. Trimming removed 3 bases at V and 3 bases at J, with 8 bases between. Germline V gene sequence: CDR1 SQVTM, CDR2 ANQGSEA. The CDR3 is 12 amino acids. CDR3 nucleotides: TGCAGCGTTGATGTACAGTACACTGAAGCTTTCTTT. Translation: CSVDVQYTEAFF.

The chain carries TRBV28 and TRBJ1-6; TRBD1 matches 9 bases. Losses at the gene ends were 7 bases for V and 9 bases for J; bases not matched to a gene: 19. The CDR3 has 18 residues. Germline V gene lookup returns CDR1 MDHEN and CDR2 SYDVKM. The CDR3 here is CASNLSPWGQGISSPLHF. The CDR3 nucleotides are TGTGCCAGCAACCTCTCCCCATGGGGACAGGGCATCAGTTCACCCCTCCACTTT.

This clone was counted once. CDR3 sequence reads: CASRGTGALRDGYTF. DNA of the CDR3: TGTGCCAGCAGAGGGACAGGGGCCCTCCGTGATGGCTACACCTTC. The chain employs TRBV6-5 and TRBJ1-2, with 10 bases aligning to TRBD1. The CDR3 sequence is 15 residues long. The V gene end was trimmed by 6 bases and the J gene end by 6 bases; junction bases not matched to a gene: 10. Germline CDR1 is MNHEY and CDR2 is SVGAGI.

The V gene is TRBV3-1 (or the pseudogene TRBV3-2), the J gene TRBJ1-2; 8 nucleotides line up with TRBD1. V was pared by 4 bases and J by 4 bases, with 2 bases of the junction left unmatched. Looked up from germline, CDR1 is LGHDT and CDR2 is YNNKEL (reference sequence). This CDR3 spans 13 amino acids. The CDR3 coding sequence is TGTGCCAGCAGCCGACAGGGGTCCTATGGCTACACCTTC. Translation gives CASSRQGSYGYTF.

The J gene is TRBJ1-2, the V gene TRBV7-2, with 8 bases that match TRBD1. Unmatched junction bases numbered 5, after V lost 1 base and J lost 4 bases. The CDR3 has 15 residues. CDR1 is SGHTA, CDR2 FQGNSA, per germline. The CDR3 reads CASSLVGGTGYGYTF. The DNA of the CDR3 is TGTGCCAGCAGCTTAGTTGGAGGGACAGGCTATGGCTACACCTTC.

The chain has TRBV28 and TRBJ2-3; TRBD2 matches 15 bases. The germline gives CDR1 MDHEN, CDR2 SYDVKM. This CDR3 is built from 18 residues. V shed 5 bases, J shed 2 bases, and the junction held 8 bases outside the gene matches. DNA of the CDR3: TGTGCCAGCAGTCCATCGGGACTAGCGGGGGGTTTCACAGATACGCAGTATTTT. Its protein is CASSPSGLAGGFTDTQYF.

The V and J genes are TRBV6-1 and TRBJ2-2, with D tentatively TRBD1 (5 bases). The CDR3 has 13 residues. CDR1 is MNHNS, CDR2 SASEGT, per germline. Trimming took off 7 bases at V and 3 bases at J, with 9 bases between the two ends. This CDR3 reads CASTTRDTGELFF. CDR3 in DNA: TGTGCCAGCACCACCAGGGACACCGGGGAGCTGTTTTTT.

The chain has TRBV6-5 and TRBJ2-4; D might be TRBD2 (6 bases). V lost 8 bases and J 9 bases, leaving 17 bases between the germline ends. The germline CDR1 and CDR2 sequences are MNHEY and SVGAGI. CDR3 length: 13 amino acids. The CDR3 DNA reads TGTGCCAGCGGAGGGACTCACGCGGGCATTCAGTACTTC. This encodes CASGGTHAGIQYF.

This chain links TRBV5-1 with TRBJ2-3; tentative D call: TRBD1 (6 bases). CDR3 length: 15 amino acids. Trimming took 4 bases from V and 2 from J, leaving 14 bases between them. CDR1 and CDR2 (germline): SGHRS, YFSETQ. The CDR3 region is CASSATGTNTDTQYF. CDR3 in DNA: TGCGCCAGCAGCGCGACCGGGACAAACACAGATACGCAGTATTTT.

This clone has just a few counts. The chain links TRBV11-2 to TRBJ1-1, with D tentatively TRBD1 (6 bases). From germline, CDR1 is SGHAT and CDR2 FQNNGV. The V end lost 5 bases, the J end lost 11 bases, and 18 bases lay between the germline ends. This CDR3 spans 13 amino acids. In DNA, the CDR3 is TGTGCCAGCAGCACAGACCGGGACACCTCTGCTTTCTTT. Its protein product is CASSTDRDTSAFF.

The rearrangement uses TRBV24-1 and TRBJ2-2, with a possible D match to TRBD2 (5 bases). Per the germline V gene, CDR1 is KGHDR and CDR2 is SFDVKD. CDR3 length: 18 amino acids. V lost 4 bases to trimming and J lost 6 bases, with 23 bases between them. The CDR3 spells CATSDRKFLGVAAGELFF. In nucleotides, the CDR3 is TGTGCCACCAGTGACCGAAAGTTCTTGGGAGTGGCAGCCGGGGAGCTGTTTTTT.

This clone was seen only a few times. The DNA for the CDR3 is TGTGCCACCACCCGGGGTAGCGGGGAATCTAGCACAGATACGCAGTATTTT. It encodes CATTRGSGESSTDTQYF. The chain combines TRBV28 with TRBJ2-3, with 8 bases matching TRBD2. The germline CDR1 and CDR2 sequences are MDHEN and SYDVKM. V was clipped by 10 bases and J by 0 bases; unmatched bases: 15. The CDR3 length is 17 residues.

The genes are TRBV19 and TRBJ1-2; possibly TRBD1 for D (5 bases). Trimming left V 5 bases short and J 8 bases short, with 24 bases between. Germline values: CDR1 LNHDA, CDR2 SQIVND (reference sequence). The CDR3 covers 16 residues. The CDR3 protein is CASSAAGGTGYRGYTF. CDR3 coding DNA: TGTGCCAGTAGTGCGGCGGGGGGAACCGGCTATAGGGGCTACACCTTC.

The V gene is TRBV14, the J gene TRBJ2-1, with D tentatively TRBD2 (6 bases). The V and J ends lost 5 bases and 0 bases respectively, with 11 bases between them. The CDR3 has 15 amino acids. The V gene's germline CDR1 is SGHDN and CDR2 FVKESK. The DNA for the CDR3 is TGTGCCAGCAGCTCTCGGGGGAGCTCCTACAATGAGCAGTTCTTC. This translates into CASSSRGSSYNEQFF.

CDR3 in DNA: TGTGCCAGCAGCCCGGGGGGGCATCAAAGGGGCTACACCTTC. Its protein is CASSPGGHQRGYTF. The chain has TRBV5-8 and TRBJ1-2; tentatively, D is TRBD1 (6 bases). CDR3 size: 14 residues. Germline V CDR1 and CDR2: SGHTS, YDEGEE. V dropped 4 bases and J dropped 8 bases, with 18 bases sitting between them. Based on the CDR3 plus reference TRBV5-8 and TRBJ1-2, the full variable domain is EAGVTQSPTHLIKTRGQQATLRCSPISGHTSVYWYQQALGLGLQFLLWYDEGEERNRGNFPPRFSGRQFPNYSSELNVNALELEDSALYLCASSPGGHQRGYTFGSGTRLTVV.

The J gene is TRBJ2-7, the V gene TRBV6-5; TRBD1 agrees at 7 bases. Germline lookup yields CDR1 MNHEY and CDR2 SVGAGI. This CDR3 has 14 residues. Germline trimming cut 2 bases from V and 6 bases from J; bases unmatched to any gene: 7. CDR3 sequence (DNA): TGTGCCAGCAGTTACACAGGACAGGCTGCCGAGCAGTACGTC. Translation: CASSYTGQAAEQYV.

V is TRBV9 and J is TRBJ2-5, with 7 bases matching TRBD1. Germline V gives CDR1 SGDLS, CDR2 YYNGEE. V shed 3 bases, J shed 2 bases, and the junction held 10 bases outside the gene matches. The CDR3 has 16 residues. DNA for the CDR3: TGTGCCAGCAGCGACTACACCGGGACAGTTCAAGAGACCCAGTACTTC. Its protein is CASSDYTGTVQETQYF.